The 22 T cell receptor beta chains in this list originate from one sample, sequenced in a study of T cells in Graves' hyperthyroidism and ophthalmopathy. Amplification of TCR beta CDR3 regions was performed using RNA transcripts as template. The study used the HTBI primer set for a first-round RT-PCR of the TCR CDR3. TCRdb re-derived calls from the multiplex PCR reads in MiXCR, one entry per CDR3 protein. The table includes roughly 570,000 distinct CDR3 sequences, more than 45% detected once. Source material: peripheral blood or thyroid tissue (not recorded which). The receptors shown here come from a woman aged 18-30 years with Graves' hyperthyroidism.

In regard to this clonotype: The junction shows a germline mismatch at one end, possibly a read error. The DNA of the CDR3 is TGTGCCGGCAGCTGGACAGGGGAAGAGACCCAGTACTTC. It is translated as CAGSWTGEETQYF. V gene TRBV7-9 combines with J gene TRBJ2-5, with 9 positions matching TRBD1. The CDR3 length is 13 residues. The germline CDR1 and CDR2 sequences are SEHNR and FQNEAQ (reference sequence). Together with reference TRBV7-9 and TRBJ2-5, the CDR3 gives the full variable domain: DTGVSQNPRHKITKRGQNVTFRCDPISEHNRLYWYRQTLGQGPEFLTYFQNEAQLEKSRLLSDRFSAERPKGSFSTLEIQRTEQGDSAMYLCAGSWTGEETQYFGPGTRLLVL.

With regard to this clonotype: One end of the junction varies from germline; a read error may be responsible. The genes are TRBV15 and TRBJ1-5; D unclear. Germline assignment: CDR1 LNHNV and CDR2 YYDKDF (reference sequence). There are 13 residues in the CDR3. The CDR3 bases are TGTGCCACCAGTAGAGTAGGAAAAGAGACCCAGCATTTT. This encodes CATSRVGKETQHF.

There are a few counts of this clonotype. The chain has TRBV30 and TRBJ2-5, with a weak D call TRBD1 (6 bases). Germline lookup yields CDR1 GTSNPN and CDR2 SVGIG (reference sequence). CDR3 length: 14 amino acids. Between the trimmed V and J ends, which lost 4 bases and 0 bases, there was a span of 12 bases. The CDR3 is CAWNKQGYQETQYF. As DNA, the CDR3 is TGTGCCTGGAATAAACAGGGATACCAAGAGACCCAGTACTTC.

The CDR3 spells CASSLSVVWGRQETQYF. As DNA, the CDR3 is TGTGCCAGCAGCTTATCGGTGGTTTGGGGGCGGCAAGAGACCCAGTACTTC. This chain joins TRBV7-2 and TRBJ2-5; tentative D call: TRBD1 (6 bases). Germline assignment: CDR1 SGHTA and CDR2 FQGNSA. This CDR3 spans 17 amino acids. V dropped 2 bases and J dropped 2 bases, with 18 bases sitting between them.

CDR3 protein: CASSLTGGRGNSPLHF. The CDR3 DNA reads as TGTGCCAGCAGCTTGACAGGGGGCAGGGGAAATTCACCCCTCCACTTT. This chain joins TRBV7-2 and TRBJ1-6; 10 bases are shared with TRBD1. This CDR3 spans 16 amino acids. The J segment lost 7 bases and the V segment lost 3 bases, leaving 6 bases of the junction unmatched. The germline V gene encodes CDR1 SGHTA and CDR2 FQGNSA.

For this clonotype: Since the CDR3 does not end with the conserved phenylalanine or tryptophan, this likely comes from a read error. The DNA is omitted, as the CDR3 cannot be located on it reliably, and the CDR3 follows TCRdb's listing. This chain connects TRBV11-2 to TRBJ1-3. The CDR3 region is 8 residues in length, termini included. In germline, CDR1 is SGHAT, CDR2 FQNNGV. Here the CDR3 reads CASSLEYD.

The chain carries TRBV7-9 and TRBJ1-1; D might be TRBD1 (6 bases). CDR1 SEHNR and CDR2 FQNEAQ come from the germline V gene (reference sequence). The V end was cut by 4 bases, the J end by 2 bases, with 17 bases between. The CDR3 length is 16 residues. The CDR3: CASSSQGLSLNTEAFF. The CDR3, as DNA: TGTGCCAGCAGCTCACAGGGCTTGTCACTAAACACTGAAGCTTTCTTT.

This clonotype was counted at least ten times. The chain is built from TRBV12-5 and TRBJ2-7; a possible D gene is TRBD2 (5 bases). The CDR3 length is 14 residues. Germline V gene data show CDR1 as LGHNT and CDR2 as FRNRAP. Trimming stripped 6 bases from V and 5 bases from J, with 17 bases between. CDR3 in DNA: TGTGCTAGTGGCCACGGGATATACGGCGACGAGCAGTACTTC. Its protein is CASGHGIYGDEQYF. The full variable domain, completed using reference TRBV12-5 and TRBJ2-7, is DARVTQTPRHKVTEMGQEVTMRCQPILGHNTVFWYRQTMMQGLELLAYFRNRAPLDDSGMPKDRFSAEMPDATLATLKIQPSEPRDSAVYFCASGHGIYGDEQYFGPGTRLTVT.

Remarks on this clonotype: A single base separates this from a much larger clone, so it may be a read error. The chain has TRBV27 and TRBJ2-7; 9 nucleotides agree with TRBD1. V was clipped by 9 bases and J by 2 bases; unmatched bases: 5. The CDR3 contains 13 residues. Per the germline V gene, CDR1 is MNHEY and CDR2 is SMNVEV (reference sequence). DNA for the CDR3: TGTGCCAGTGCCGGGACAGGGCCCTACGAGCAGTACTTC. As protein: CASAGTGPYEQYF.

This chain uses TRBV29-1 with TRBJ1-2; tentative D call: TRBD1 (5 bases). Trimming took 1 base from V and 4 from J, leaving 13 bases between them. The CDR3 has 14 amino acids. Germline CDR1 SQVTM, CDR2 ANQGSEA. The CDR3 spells CSVEGRGLFYGYTF. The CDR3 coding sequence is TGCAGCGTTGAAGGTAGGGGCCTATTCTATGGCTACACCTTC.

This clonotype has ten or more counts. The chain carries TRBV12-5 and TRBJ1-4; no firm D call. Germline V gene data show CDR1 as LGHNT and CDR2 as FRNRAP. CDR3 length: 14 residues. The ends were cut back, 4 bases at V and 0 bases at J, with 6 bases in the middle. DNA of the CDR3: TGTGCTAGTGGTTCGGACCCAACTAATGAAAAACTGTTTTTT. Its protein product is CASGSDPTNEKLFF.

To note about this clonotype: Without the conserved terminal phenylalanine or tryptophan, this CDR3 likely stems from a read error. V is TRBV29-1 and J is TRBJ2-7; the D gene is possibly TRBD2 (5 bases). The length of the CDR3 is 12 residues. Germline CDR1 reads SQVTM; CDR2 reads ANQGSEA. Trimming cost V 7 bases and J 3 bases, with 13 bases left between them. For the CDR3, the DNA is TGCAGCGCTGAGGGCATAAACTACGAGCAGTACCTC. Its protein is CSAEGINYEQYL.

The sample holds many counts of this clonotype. The CDR3 here is CASSFPESYEQYF. The DNA of the CDR3 is TGTGCCAGCAGCTTCCCAGAGTCCTACGAGCAGTACTTC. This chain links TRBV7-9 with TRBJ2-7; D remains ambiguous. Trimming removed 3 bases at V and 1 base at J, with 7 bases between. The CDR3 has 13 amino acids. The germline CDR1 and CDR2 sequences are SEHNR and FQNEAQ (reference sequence).

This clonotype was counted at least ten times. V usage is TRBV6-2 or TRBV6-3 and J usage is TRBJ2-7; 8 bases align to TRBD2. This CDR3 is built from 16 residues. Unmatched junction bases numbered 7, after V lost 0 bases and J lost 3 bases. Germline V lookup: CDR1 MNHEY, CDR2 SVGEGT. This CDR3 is CASSYSPSGSVYEQYF. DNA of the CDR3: TGTGCCAGCAGTTACTCCCCCAGCGGGAGTGTCTACGAGCAGTACTTC.

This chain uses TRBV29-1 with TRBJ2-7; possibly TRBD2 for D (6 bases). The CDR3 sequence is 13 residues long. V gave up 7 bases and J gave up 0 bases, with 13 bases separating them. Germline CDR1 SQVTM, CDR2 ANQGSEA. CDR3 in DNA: TGCAGCGGATCGGACGGGAGCTCCTACGAGCAGTACTTC. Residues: CSGSDGSSYEQYF.

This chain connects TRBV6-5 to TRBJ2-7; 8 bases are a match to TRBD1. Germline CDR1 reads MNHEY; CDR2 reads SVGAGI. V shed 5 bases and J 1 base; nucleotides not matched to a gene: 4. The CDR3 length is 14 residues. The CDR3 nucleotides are TGTGCCAGCAGTGAGCAGGGGGCATCCTACGAGCAGTACTTC. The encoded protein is CASSEQGASYEQYF.

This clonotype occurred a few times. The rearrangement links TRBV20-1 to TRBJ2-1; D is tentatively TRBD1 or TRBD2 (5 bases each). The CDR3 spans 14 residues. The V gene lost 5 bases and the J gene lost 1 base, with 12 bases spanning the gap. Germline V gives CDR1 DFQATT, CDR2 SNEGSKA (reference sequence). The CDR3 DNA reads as TGCAGTGCTTATCGGGGCACTTCCTACAATGAGCAGTTCTTC. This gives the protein CSAYRGTSYNEQFF.

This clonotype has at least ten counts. As DNA, the CDR3 is TGTGCCAGCAGCCAAGGGTTGGGGAGAGAGACCCAGTACTTC. This encodes CASSQGLGRETQYF. The V call is TRBV3-1, the J call TRBJ2-5; D possibly corresponds to TRBD2 (5 bases). This CDR3 is 14 amino acids long. CDR1 is LGHDT, CDR2 YNNKEL, per germline (reference sequence). The germline V and J ends were trimmed by 1 base and 4 bases, with 10 bases remaining between them.

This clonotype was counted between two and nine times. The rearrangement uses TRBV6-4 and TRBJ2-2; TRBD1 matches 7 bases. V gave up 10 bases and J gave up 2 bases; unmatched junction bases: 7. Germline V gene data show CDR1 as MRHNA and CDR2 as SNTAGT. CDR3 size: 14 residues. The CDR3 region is CATPGTENTGELFF. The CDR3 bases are TGTGCCACGCCCGGGACAGAAAACACCGGGGAGCTGTTTTTT.

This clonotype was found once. CDR3 DNA: TGTGCCAGCAGCTTGGACAGGGGGCTGGACACTGAAGCTTTCTTT. Amino acids: CASSLDRGLDTEAFF. The J gene is TRBJ1-1, the V gene TRBV7-9, with 11 positions matching TRBD1. The CDR3 consists of 15 residues. Germline V gene data show CDR1 as SEHNR and CDR2 as FQNEAQ (reference sequence). J gave up 3 bases and V 3 bases, and 3 bases lay outside the gene matches.

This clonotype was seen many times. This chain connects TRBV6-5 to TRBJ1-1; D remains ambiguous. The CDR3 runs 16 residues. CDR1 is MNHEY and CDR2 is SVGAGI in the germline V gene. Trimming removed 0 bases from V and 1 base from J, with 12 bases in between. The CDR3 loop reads CASSYSHPDRNTEAFF. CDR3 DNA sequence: TGTGCCAGCAGTTACTCCCACCCGGACCGGAACACTGAAGCTTTCTTT.

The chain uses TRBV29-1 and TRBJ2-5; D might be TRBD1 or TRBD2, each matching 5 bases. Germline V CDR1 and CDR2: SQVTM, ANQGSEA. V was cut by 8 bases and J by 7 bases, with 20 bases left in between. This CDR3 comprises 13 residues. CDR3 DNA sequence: TGCAGCAGTGAAGCGAGGGGTCGGGGGACCCAGTACTTC. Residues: CSSEARGRGTQYF. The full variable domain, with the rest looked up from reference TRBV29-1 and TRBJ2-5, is SAVISQKPSRDICQRGTSLTIQCQVDSQVTMMFWYRQQPGQSLTLIATANQGSEATYESGFVIDKFPISRPNLTFSTLTVSNMSPEDSSIYLCSSEARGRGTQYFGPGTRLLVL.